This TCR beta chain was observed in a study of T-cell reconstitution after alpha-beta-depleted transplantation in children. Unique molecular identifiers were used in preparing the TCRbeta library. TCRdb reanalysed the PCR reads using MiXCR and keeps one entry per CDR3 protein. The sample has roughly 200,000 distinct CDR3 sequences; roughly 6.6% are singletons. Looked up from germline, CDR1 is DFQATT and CDR2 is SNEGSKA (reference sequence). The CDR3 contains 13 residues. V was clipped by 4 bases and J by 1 base; unmatched bases: 4. This clonotype has a count of ten or more. The rearrangement links TRBV20-1 to TRBJ2-7, with 7 bases aligning to TRBD1. Specimen: PBMCs, collected before TCRalphabeta/CD19-depleted stem cell transplant. The receptor comes from a boy aged 2 to 10 with acute lymphoblastic leukemia, due to receive a stem cell transplant. CDR3: CSANDRDSYEQYF. The CDR3 DNA sequence: TGCAGTGCTAATGACAGGGATTCCTACGAGCAGTACTTC.